The T cell receptor beta chain described here comes from a study of blood T cell repertoires in COVID-19. Across the study: Whether acute or convalescent, the COVID-19 samples came from the United States, Italy and Spain. Nucleic acid was either cDNA or gDNA, and it came from T cells, B-cell-depleted T cells, or PBMCs.

Only one count was recorded for this clone. The CDR3 spans 13 residues. V lost 7 bases and J 4 bases, leaving 13 bases between the germline ends. This table comes from immunoSEQ multiplex PCR, and its TCRdb copy is limited to in-frame clones, with some not included. The profile shows roughly 190,000 clones, roughly four fifths of them singletons. The chain employs TRBV12-3 or TRBV12-4 and TRBJ1-2; D possibly corresponds to TRBD1 (5 bases). The clonotype was recovered from a woman aged 45-60 years with acute or convalescent COVID-19. Sequencing input: peripheral blood. The CDR3 sequence is CASTPRRGYGYTF. The CDR3 coding sequence is TGTGCCAGCACCCCCAGAAGGGGCTATGGCTACACCTTC.